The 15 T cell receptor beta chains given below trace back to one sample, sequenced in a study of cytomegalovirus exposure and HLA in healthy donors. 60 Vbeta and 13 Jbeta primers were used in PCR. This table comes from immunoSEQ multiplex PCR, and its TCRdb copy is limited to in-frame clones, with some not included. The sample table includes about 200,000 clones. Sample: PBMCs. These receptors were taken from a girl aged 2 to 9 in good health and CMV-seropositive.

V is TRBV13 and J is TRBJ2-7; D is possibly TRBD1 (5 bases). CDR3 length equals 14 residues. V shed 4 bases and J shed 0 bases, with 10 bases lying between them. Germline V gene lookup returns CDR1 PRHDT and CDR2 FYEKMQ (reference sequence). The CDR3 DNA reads TGTGCCAGCAGCTCCAGGGTGAGCTCCTACGAGCAGTACTTC. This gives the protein CASSSRVSSYEQYF.

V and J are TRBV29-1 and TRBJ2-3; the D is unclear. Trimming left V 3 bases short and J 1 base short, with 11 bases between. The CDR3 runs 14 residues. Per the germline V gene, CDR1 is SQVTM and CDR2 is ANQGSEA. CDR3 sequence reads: CSVETRGRTDTQYF. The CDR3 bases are TGCAGCGTTGAGACCCGCGGCCGCACAGATACGCAGTATTTT.

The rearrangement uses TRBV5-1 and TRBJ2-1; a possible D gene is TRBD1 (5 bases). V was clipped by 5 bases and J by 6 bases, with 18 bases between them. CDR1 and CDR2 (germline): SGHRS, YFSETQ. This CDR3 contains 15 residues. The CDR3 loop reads CASRPRGESFNEQFF. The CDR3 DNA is TGCGCCAGCAGACCTAGGGGCGAATCATTCAATGAGCAGTTCTTC.

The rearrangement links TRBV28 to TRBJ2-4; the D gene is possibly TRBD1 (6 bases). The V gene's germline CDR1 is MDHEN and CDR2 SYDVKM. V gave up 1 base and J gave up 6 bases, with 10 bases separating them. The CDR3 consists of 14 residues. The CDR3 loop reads CASSLLARGNIQYF. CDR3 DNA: TGTGCCAGCAGTTTATTAGCCAGGGGAAACATTCAGTACTTC.

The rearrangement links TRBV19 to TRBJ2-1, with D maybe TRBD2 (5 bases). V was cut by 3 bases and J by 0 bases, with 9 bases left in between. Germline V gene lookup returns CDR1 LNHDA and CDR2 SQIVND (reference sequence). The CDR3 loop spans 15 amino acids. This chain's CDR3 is CASSILRDSYNEQFF. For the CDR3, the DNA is TGTGCCAGTAGTATCTTACGGGACTCCTACAATGAGCAGTTCTTC.

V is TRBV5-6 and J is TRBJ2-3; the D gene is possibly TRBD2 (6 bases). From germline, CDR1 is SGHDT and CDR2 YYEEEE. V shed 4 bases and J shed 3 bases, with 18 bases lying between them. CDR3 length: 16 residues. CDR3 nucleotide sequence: TGTGCCAGCAGCAATACAGGAGGGGACGAAACAGATACGCAGTATTTT. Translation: CASSNTGGDETDTQYF.

As DNA, the CDR3 is TGTGCCATCAGTGAGTCGGCGGGAGGTAACGATGAGCAGTTCTTC. Translation: CAISESAGGNDEQFF. The gene calls are TRBV10-3 and TRBJ2-1; 8 nucleotides agree with TRBD2. CDR1 and CDR2 from the germline V gene are ENHRY and SYGVKD. Unmatched junction bases numbered 6, after V lost 0 bases and J lost 8 bases. The CDR3 runs 15 residues.

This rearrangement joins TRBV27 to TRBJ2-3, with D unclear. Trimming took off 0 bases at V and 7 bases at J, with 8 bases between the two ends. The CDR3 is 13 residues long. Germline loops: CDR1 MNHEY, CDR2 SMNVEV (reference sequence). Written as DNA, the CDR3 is TGTGCCAGCAGTTTATCAGGCGGAAATACGCAGTATTTT. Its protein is CASSLSGGNTQYF.

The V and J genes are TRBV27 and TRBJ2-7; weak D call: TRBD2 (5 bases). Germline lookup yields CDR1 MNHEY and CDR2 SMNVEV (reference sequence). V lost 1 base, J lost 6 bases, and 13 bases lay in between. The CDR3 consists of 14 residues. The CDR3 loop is CASSLFRGRVEQYF. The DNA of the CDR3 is TGTGCCAGCAGTTTATTTCGGGGAAGAGTCGAGCAGTACTTC.

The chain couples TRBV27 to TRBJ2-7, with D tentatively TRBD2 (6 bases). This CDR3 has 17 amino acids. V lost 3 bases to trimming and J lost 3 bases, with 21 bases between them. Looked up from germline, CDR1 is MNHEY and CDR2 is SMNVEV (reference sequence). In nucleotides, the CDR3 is TGTGCCAGCAGTTTTAAAGGGTTGGGACTGAAGCTCTACGAGCAGTACTTC. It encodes CASSFKGLGLKLYEQYF.

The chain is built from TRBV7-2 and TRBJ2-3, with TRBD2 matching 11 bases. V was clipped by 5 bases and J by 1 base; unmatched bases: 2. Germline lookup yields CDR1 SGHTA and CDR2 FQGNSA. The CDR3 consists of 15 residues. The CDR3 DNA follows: TGTGCCAGCAGCGTGACTAGCGGGGGCACAGATACGCAGTATTTT. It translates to CASSVTSGGTDTQYF.

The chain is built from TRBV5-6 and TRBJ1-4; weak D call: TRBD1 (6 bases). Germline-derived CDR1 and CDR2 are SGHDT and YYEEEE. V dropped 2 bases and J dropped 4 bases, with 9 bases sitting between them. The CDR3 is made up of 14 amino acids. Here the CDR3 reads CASSFGQFNEKLFF. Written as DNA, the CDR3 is TGTGCCAGCAGCTTTGGACAGTTTAATGAAAAACTGTTTTTT. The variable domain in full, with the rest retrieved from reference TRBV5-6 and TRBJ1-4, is DAGVTQSPTHLIKTRGQQVTLRCSPKSGHDTVSWYQQALGQGPQFIFQYYEEEERQRGNFPDRFSGHQFPNYSSELNVNALLLGDSALYLCASSFGQFNEKLFFGSGTQLSVL.

CDR3 coding DNA: TGCAGCGCCCGTATGGGACAGGGACCCCTTGAGCAGTTCTTC. Its protein is CSARMGQGPLEQFF. J is TRBJ2-1 and V is TRBV29-1; 9 bases map to TRBD1. The CDR3 length is 14 residues. J gave up 9 bases and V 7 bases, and 13 bases lay outside the gene matches. Looked up from germline, CDR1 is SQVTM and CDR2 is ANQGSEA.

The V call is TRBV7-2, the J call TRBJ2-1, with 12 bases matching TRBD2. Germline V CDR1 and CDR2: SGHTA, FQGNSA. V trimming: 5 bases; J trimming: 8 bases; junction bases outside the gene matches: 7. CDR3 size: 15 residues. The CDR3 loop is CASSIQGLAGHEQFF. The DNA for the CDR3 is TGTGCCAGCAGCATTCAAGGACTAGCGGGACATGAGCAGTTCTTC.

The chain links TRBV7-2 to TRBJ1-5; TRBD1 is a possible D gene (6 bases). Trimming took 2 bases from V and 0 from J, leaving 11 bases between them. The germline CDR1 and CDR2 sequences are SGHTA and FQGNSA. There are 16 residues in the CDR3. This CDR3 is CASSLQGTNSNQPQHF. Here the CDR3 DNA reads TGTGCCAGCAGCTTACAAGGGACAAATAGCAATCAGCCCCAGCATTTT.